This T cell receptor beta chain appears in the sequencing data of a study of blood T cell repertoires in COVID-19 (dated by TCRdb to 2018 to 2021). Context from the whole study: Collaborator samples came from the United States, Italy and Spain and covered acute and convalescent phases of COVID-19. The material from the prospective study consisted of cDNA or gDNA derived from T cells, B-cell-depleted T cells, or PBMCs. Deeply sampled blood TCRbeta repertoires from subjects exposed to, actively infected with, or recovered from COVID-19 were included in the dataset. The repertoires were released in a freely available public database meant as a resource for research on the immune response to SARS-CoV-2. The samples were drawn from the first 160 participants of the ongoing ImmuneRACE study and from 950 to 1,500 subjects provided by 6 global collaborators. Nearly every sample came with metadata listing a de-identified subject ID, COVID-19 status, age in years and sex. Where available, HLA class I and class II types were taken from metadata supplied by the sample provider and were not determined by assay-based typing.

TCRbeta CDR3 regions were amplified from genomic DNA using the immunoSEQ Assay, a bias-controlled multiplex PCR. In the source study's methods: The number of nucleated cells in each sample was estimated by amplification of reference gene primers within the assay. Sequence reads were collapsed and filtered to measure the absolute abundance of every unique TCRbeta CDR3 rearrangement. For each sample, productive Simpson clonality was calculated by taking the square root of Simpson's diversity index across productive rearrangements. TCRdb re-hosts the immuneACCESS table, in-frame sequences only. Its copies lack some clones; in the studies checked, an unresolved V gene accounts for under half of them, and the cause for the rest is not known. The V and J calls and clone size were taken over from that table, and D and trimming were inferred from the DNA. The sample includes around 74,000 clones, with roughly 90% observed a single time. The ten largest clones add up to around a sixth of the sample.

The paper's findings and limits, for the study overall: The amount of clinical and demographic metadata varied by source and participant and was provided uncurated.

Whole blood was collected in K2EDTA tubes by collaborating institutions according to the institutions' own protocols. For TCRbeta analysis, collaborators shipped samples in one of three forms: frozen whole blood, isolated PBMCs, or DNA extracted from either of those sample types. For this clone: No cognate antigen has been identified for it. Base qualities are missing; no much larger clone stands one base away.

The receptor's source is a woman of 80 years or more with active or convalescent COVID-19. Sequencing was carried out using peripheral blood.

The CDR3 reads CASSHRTGTSGNTIYF. The DNA sequence is as follows: TGCGCCAGCAGCCATAGGACAGGGACCTCTGGAAACACCATATATTTT. The rearranged segments are TRBV5-1 and TRBJ1-3; TRBD1 matches 8 bases in the middle. At the junction V is shortened by 4 bases and J by 0 bases; bases outside the gene matches: 6. From a lookup of the germline V gene, CDR1 and CDR2 are SGHRS and YFSETQ. Including cysteine and phenylalanine, the CDR3 has 16 amino acids. The retained sequence is limited to the CDR3, 48 bases, with the frame set at the first base.